This T cell receptor (beta chain) came from a study of blood T cell repertoires in COVID-19. Under the authors' procedure: The assay estimated nucleated cells by amplifying reference gene primers. Using immunoSEQ multiplex PCR, the repertoire was profiled, and TCRdb retains in-frame clones only, with some absent. The V and J calls and clone size were taken over from that table, and D and trimming were inferred from the DNA. There are hundreds of thousands of clones in the sample; over 75% occur only once, and roughly 0.94% lies in the top ten. Germline values: CDR1 DFQATT, CDR2 SNEGSKA (reference sequence). The CDR3 runs to 14 residues. The V end was cut by 3 bases, the J end by 6 bases, with 15 bases between.

The source material was PBMCs or T cells enriched from blood (not recorded which). This TCR came from a woman younger than 45 who had recovered from COVID-19. This chain uses TRBV20-1 with TRBJ1-5; D is possibly TRBD1 (5 bases). The CDR3 DNA is TGCAGTGCTAGTCGTAGTGCAGGGCGTCAGCCCCAGCATTTT. Its protein product is CSASRSAGRQPQHF.